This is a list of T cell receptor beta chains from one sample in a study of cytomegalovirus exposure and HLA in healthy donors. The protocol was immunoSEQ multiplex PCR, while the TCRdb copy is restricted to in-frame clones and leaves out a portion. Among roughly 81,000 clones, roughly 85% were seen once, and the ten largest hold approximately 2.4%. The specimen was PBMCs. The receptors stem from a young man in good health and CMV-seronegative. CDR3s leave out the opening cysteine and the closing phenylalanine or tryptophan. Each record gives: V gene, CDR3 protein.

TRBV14	ASSQELQGQLSDGYT
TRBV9	ASSVVPGFLQF
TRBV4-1	ASSQDPRAGDSPLH
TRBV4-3	ASSLASSYNSPLH
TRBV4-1	ASQPRLADYNEQF
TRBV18	ASSRELAGDRREQY
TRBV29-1	SGGQGLNYGYT
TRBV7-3	ASKSSVNTEAF
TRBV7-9	ASSSVTYEQY
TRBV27	ASSPLAGSYNEQF
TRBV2	ASSEGALNQPQH
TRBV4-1	ASSPLWPQH
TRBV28	ASAQGSEADGYT
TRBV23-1	ASSSRVAYAYGYT
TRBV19	ASRVSGSDTQY
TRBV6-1	ASSVRQGSLAF
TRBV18	ASSPGTVYEQY
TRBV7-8	ASSMTGGRSPLH
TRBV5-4	ASRNRTTDTQY
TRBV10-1	ASSNFYEQY
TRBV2	ASNRPTDTQY
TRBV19	ASSIGGTGGVGYT
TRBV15	ATSRDPSSYEQY
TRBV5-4	ASSSGTRLEQY
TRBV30	AWGPWKGARYEQY
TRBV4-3	ASSQARAGYNEQF
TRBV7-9	ASSSPPSPGELF
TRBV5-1	ASRFQGTETQY
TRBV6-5	ASSYSFGQGHTIY
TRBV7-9	ASSLEGGTEAF
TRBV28	ASTTRVQPQH
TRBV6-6	ASIDWNSGEQF
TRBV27	ASSSSRGQGYGYT
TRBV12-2	ASRLAIEMGLAGVWSYEQY
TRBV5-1	ASSSGLAGETQY
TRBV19	ASNPQGGSPLH
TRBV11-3	ASRPGLASTGELF
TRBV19	ASSMSTLAGGPRTSYNEQF
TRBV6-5	ASRRGNEQF
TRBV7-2	ASSLIPASSYNSPLH
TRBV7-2	ASSSRTSGSYEQY
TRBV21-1	ASSKFEGQGCHNEQF
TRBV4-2	ASSQLTDSGANVLT
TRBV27	ASSMGLAEYEQY
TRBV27	ASRPQGRTDTQY
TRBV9	ASSEGTISYNEQF
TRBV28	ASSLFGPVSDQPQH
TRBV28	ASSLPTYEQY
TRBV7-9	SSSASGPNTGELF